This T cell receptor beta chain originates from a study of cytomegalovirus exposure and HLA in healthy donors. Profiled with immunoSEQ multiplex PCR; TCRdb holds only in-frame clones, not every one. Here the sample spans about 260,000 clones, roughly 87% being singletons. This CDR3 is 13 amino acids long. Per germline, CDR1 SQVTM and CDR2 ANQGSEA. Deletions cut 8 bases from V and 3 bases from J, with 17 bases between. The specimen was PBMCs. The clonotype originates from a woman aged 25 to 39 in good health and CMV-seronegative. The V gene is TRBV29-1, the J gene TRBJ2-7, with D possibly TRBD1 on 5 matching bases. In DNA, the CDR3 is TGCAGCCCGCCGGGCAGGGCTTACTACGAGCAGTACTTC. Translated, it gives CSPPGRAYYEQYF.